This is a list of T cell receptor beta chains from one sample in a study of blood T cell repertoires in COVID-19. The assay was immunoSEQ multiplex PCR, and TCRdb's table has in-frame clones only and misses some. Of 130,000 or so clones in the sample, over 80% were seen once. The sample consisted of PBMCs or T cells enriched from blood (not recorded which). The receptors here all came from a woman under 40 who had recovered from COVID-19. CDR3s include the opening cysteine and the closing phenylalanine or tryptophan. The order of the fields is D gene, clone size, J gene, V gene, CDR3 protein, CDR3 DNA. D genes are given only for firm matches. Clone size, where shown, is once, few, many, or a class for clones that have expanded.

NA,NA,TRBJ2-2,TRBV6-2/TRBV6-3,CASSPLRGELFF,TGTGCCAGCAGCCCCCTACGCGGGGAGCTGTTTTTT
NA,NA,TRBJ1-1,TRBV28,CASSLWYTANTEAFF,TGTGCCAGCAGTTTATGGTACACAGCGAACACTGAAGCTTTCTTT
NA,NA,TRBJ1-5,TRBV28,CASSYRYSNQPQHF,TGTGCCAGCAGTTACAGGTATAGCAATCAGCCCCAGCATTTT
NA,once,TRBJ1-1,TRBV20-1,CSAWDNDEAFF,TGCAGTGCTTGGGACAACGATGAAGCTTTCTTT
NA,many,TRBJ2-7,TRBV4-3,CASSQVADYSYEQYF,TGCGCCAGCAGCCAAGTGGCAGACTACTCCTACGAGCAGTACTTC
TRBD1,NA,TRBJ2-7,TRBV19,CASGRETGALSYEQYF,TGTGCCAGCGGACGGGAAACAGGGGCCCTCTCCTACGAGCAGTACTTC
TRBD2,NA,TRBJ2-7,TRBV20-1,CSASRPTTGTSKYEQYF,TGCAGTGCTAGTAGGCCCACAACCGGGACTAGCAAATACGAGCAGTACTTC
TRBD1,NA,TRBJ2-3,TRBV5-5,CASRKTGGTDTQYF,TGTGCCAGCAGAAAGACAGGGGGCACAGATACGCAGTATTTT
NA,few,TRBJ1-5,TRBV4-2,CASSQGHGGGNQPQHF,TGTGCCAGCAGCCAAGGGCACGGGGGGGGCAATCAGCCCCAGCATTTT
NA,NA,TRBJ2-7,TRBV4-2,CASSQDLAGSPYEQYF,TGTGCCAGCAGCCAAGATCTGGCCGGGTCTCCCTACGAGCAGTACTTC
TRBD1,NA,TRBJ2-2,TRBV5-1,CASSTGQMNTGELFF,TGCGCCAGCAGCACGGGACAGATGAACACCGGGGAGCTGTTTTTT
TRBD2,NA,TRBJ2-2,TRBV24-1,CATTRTSGNTGELFF,TGTGCCACCACTAGGACTAGCGGCAACACCGGGGAGCTGTTTTTT
TRBD1,NA,TRBJ1-5,TRBV4-3,CASSQDRDSTNQPQHF,TGCGCCAGCAGCCAAGATAGGGACAGCACCAATCAGCCCCAGCATTTT
NA,NA,TRBJ1-3,TRBV18,CASSPLDSSGNTIYF,TGTGCCAGCTCACCACTGGACAGCTCTGGAAACACCATATATTTT
TRBD1,NA,TRBJ1-1,TRBV30,CAWSLGQGLLNTEAFF,TGTGCCTGGAGCCTCGGACAGGGGCTTCTAAACACTGAAGCTTTCTTT
TRBD2,NA,TRBJ2-1,TRBV30,CAWSEAGGPEQFF,TGTGCCTGGAGTGAGGCGGGAGGGCCTGAGCAGTTCTTC
TRBD2,NA,TRBJ2-3,TRBV5-4,CASSLVLANTDTQYF,TGTGCCAGCAGCTTGGTACTAGCGAACACAGATACGCAGTATTTT
NA,NA,TRBJ1-2,TRBV18,CASSLQGSRYTF,TGTGCCAGCTCACTACAGGGATCACGCTACACCTTC
NA,NA,TRBJ2-1,TRBV19,CASSTRQRADTYNEQFF,TGTGCCAGTAGTACCCGACAGAGAGCAGATACCTACAATGAGCAGTTCTTC
NA,few,TRBJ1-5,TRBV15,CATSRDREQPQHF,TGTGCCACCAGCAGAGACAGGGAACAGCCCCAGCATTTT
NA,NA,TRBJ2-1,TRBV28,CASRGVAAYNEQFF,TGTGCCAGCAGGGGGGTAGCGGCTTACAATGAGCAGTTCTTC
TRBD1,once,TRBJ2-7,TRBV14,CASSQARGHGEQYF,TGTGCCAGCAGCCAAGCCAGGGGGCACGGCGAGCAGTACTTC
TRBD1,NA,TRBJ1-1,TRBV18,CASSPTGSHTEAFF,TGTGCCAGCTCACCGACAGGGTCGCACACTGAAGCTTTCTTT
NA,few,TRBJ2-1,TRBV19,CASNFGGSVNEQFF,TGTGCCAGTAACTTTGGTGGGAGTGTCAATGAGCAGTTCTTC
NA,NA,TRBJ2-5,TRBV28,CASSLRGSTQYF,TGTGCCAGCAGTTTACGGGGATCGACCCAGTACTTC
NA,NA,TRBJ1-2,TRBV9,CASSVGVVVDYGYTF,TGTGCCAGCAGCGTAGGTGTGGTGGTAGACTATGGCTACACCTTC
TRBD1,NA,TRBJ2-1,TRBV7-2,CASSLGQTGGRDEQFF,TGTGCCAGCAGCTTAGGCCAGACAGGGGGCCGCGATGAGCAGTTCTTC
NA,NA,TRBJ2-1,TRBV28,CASSFVLGGEQFF,TGTGCCAGCAGTTTCGTGTTAGGGGGTGAGCAGTTCTTC
TRBD2,NA,TRBJ2-2,TRBV7-8,CASSRRAVGGTGELFF,TGTGCCAGCAGCCGAAGGGCGGTCGGGGGGACCGGGGAGCTGTTTTTT
NA,NA,TRBJ1-5,TRBV29-1,CSVEEGGGGNQPQHF,TGCAGCGTTGAAGAGGGTGGGGGCGGCAATCAGCCCCAGCATTTT
TRBD1,NA,TRBJ2-4,TRBV6-2/TRBV6-3,CASSPQGGGSIQYF,TGTGCCAGCAGTCCACAGGGGGGCGGCTCCATTCAGTACTTC
NA,NA,TRBJ1-6,TRBV7-8,CASSLVGGAGRSPLHF,TGTGCCAGCAGCTTAGTAGGGGGGGCAGGGCGGTCGCCCCTCCACTTT
NA,NA,TRBJ2-1,TRBV24-1,CATSRGAALGSSYNEQFF,TGTGCCACCAGCCGAGGAGCGGCCCTGGGGAGCTCCTACAATGAGCAGTTCTTC
TRBD1,NA,TRBJ2-1,TRBV7-2,CASSRDRGRDNEQFF,TGTGCCAGCAGCCGGGACAGGGGGCGGGACAATGAGCAGTTCTTC
NA,NA,TRBJ1-2,TRBV7-2,CASSPGFYGYTF,TGTGCCAGCAGCCCCGGTTTTTATGGCTACACCTTC
NA,NA,TRBJ2-1,TRBV19,CASSTLANEQFF,TGTGCCAGTAGTACTCTAGCTAATGAGCAGTTCTTC
TRBD2,NA,TRBJ2-3,TRBV5-1,CASSLGLAADTQYF,TGCGCCAGCAGCTTGGGACTAGCGGCAGATACGCAGTATTTT